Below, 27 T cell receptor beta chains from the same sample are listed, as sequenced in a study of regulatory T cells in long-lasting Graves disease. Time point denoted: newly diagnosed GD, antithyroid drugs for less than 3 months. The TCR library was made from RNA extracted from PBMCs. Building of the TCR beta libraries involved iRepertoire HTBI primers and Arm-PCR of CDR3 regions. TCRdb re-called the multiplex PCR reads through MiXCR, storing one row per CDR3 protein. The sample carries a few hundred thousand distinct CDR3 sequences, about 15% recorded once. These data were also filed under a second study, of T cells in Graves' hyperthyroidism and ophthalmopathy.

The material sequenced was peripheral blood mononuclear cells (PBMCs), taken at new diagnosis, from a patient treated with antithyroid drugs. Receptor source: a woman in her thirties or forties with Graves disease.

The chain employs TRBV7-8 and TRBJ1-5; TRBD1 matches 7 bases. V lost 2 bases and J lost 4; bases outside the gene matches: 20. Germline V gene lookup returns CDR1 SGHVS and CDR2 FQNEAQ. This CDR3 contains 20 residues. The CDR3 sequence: CASSLNLSKMTGKGNQPQHF. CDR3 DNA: TGTGCCAGCAGCTTAAACCTCTCTAAGATGACAGGGAAAGGAAATCAGCCCCAGCATTTT. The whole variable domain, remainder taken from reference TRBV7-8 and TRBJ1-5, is GAGVSQSPRYKVAKRGQDVALRCDPISGHVSLFWYQQALGQGPEFLTYFQNEAQLDKSGLPSDRFFAERPEGSVSTLKIQRTQQEDSAVYLCASSLNLSKMTGKGNQPQHFGDGTRLSIL.

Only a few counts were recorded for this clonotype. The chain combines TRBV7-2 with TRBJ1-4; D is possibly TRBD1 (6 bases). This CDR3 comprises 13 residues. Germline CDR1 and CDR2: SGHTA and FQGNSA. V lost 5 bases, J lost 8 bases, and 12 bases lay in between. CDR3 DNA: TGTGCCAGCAGCCAAGACCAGGGGGAAAAACTGTTTTTT. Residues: CASSQDQGEKLFF.

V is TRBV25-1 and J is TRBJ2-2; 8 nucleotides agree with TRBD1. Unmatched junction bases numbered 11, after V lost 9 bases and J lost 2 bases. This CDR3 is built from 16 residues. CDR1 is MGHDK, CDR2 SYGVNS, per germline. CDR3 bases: TGTGCCAGACCCAGGCAGGGGGCGGCTAACACCGGGGAGCTGTTTTTT. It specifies CARPRQGAANTGELFF. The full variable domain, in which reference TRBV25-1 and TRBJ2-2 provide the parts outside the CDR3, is EADIYQTPRYLVIGTGKKITLECSQTMGHDKMYWYQQDPGMELHLIHYSYGVNSTEKGDLSSESTVSRIRTEHFPLTLESARPSHTSQYLCARPRQGAANTGELFFGEGSRLTVL.

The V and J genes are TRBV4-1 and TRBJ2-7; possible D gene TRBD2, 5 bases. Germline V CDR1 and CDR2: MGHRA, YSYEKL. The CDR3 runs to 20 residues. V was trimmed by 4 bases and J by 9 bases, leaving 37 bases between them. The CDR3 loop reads CASSPGIRSEVPSGRTLQYF. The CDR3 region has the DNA TGCGCCAGCAGCCCGGGAATACGTTCTGAGGTGCCCAGCGGAAGAACGTTGCAGTACTTC.

The CDR3 protein is CASSYRLAGGVAKNIQYF. The CDR3 coding sequence is TGTGCCAGCAGTTACAGGCTAGCGGGAGGAGTAGCCAAAAACATTCAGTACTTC. The chain has TRBV6-5 and TRBJ2-4; TRBD2 matches 11 bases. After removal of 2 bases from V and 0 bases from J, the junction contained 6 bases not matched to a gene. The CDR3 has 18 residues. From germline, CDR1 is MNHEY and CDR2 SVGAGI.

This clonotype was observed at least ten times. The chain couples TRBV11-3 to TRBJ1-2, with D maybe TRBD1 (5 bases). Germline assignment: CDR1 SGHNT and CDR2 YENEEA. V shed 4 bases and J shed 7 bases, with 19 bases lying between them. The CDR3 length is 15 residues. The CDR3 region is CASSYRGDGATGYTF. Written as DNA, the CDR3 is TGTGCCAGCAGCTACCGCGGGGACGGCGCAACTGGCTACACCTTC.

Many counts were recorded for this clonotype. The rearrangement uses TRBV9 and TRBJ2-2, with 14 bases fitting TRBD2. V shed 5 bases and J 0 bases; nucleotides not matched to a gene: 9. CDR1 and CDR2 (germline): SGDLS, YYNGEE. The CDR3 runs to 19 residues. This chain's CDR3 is CASSHSRGLAGANTGELFF. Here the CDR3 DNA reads TGTGCCAGCAGTCATAGTCGGGGACTAGCGGGAGCGAACACCGGGGAGCTGTTTTTT.

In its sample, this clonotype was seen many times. For the CDR3, the DNA is TGCGCCAGCAGCTTGAAGGGCTTTACTAGCACAGATACGCAGTATTTT. It specifies CASSLKGFTSTDTQYF. The V gene is TRBV5-1, the J gene TRBJ2-3, with unresolved D. Between the trimmed V and J ends, which lost 1 base and 0 bases, there was a span of 12 bases. This CDR3 has 16 amino acids. Germline V gives CDR1 SGHRS, CDR2 YFSETQ. Full variable domain (remainder filled in from reference TRBV5-1 and TRBJ2-3): KAGVTQTPRYLIKTRGQQVTLSCSPISGHRSVSWYQQTPGQGLQFLFEYFSETQRNKGNFPGRFSGRQFSNSRSEMNVSTLELGDSALYLCASSLKGFTSTDTQYFGPGTRLTVL.

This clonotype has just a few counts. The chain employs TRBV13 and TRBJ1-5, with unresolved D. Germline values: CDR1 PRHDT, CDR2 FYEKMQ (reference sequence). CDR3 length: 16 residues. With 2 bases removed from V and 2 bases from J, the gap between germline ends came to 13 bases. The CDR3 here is CASSLSLGLGNQPQHF. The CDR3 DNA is TGTGCCAGCAGCTTATCTCTAGGGTTGGGCAATCAGCCCCAGCATTTT.

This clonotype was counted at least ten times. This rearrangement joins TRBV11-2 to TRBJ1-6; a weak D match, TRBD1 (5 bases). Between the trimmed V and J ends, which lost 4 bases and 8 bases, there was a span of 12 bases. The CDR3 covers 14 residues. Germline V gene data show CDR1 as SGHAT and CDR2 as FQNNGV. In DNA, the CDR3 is TGTGCCAGCAGCTCAAGGACCAGGGATTCACCCCTCCACTTT. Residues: CASSSRTRDSPLHF.

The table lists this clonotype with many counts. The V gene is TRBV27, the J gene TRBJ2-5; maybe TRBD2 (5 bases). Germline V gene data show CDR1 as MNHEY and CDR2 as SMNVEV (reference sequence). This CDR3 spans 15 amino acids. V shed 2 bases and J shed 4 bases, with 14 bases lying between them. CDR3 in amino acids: CASSLGARAGETQYF. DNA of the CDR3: TGTGCCAGCAGTTTAGGCGCGAGGGCGGGAGAGACCCAGTACTTC.

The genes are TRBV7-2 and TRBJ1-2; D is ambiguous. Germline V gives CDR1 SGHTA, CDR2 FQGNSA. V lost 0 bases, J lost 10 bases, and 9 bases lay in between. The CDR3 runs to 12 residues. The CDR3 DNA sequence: TGTGCCAGCAGCTTAGCAGGCCATCCCTACACCTTC. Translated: CASSLAGHPYTF.

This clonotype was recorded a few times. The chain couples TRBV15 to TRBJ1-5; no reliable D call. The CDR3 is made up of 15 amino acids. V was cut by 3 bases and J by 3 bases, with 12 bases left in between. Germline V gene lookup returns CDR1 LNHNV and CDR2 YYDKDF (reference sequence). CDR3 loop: CATSRADRPNQPQHF. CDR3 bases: TGTGCCACCAGCAGGGCAGACCGACCCAATCAGCCCCAGCATTTT.

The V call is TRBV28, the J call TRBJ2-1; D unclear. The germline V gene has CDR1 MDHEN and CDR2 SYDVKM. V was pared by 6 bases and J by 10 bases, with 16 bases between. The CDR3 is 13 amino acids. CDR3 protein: CASRPRIGHEQFF. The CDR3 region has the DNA TGTGCCAGCAGGCCTCGGATAGGGCACGAGCAGTTCTTC.

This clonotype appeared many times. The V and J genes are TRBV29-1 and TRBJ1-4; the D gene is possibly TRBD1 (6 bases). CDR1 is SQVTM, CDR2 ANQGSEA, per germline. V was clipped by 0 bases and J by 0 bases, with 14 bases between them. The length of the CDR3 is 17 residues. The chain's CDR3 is CSVEDPEGGATNEKLFF. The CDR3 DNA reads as TGCAGCGTTGAAGATCCGGAAGGGGGTGCAACTAATGAAAAACTGTTTTTT.

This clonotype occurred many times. CDR3 loop: CASSPSSGVFTGELFF. In nucleotides, the CDR3 is TGTGCCAGCAGCCCCTCTAGCGGTGTGTTCACCGGGGAGCTGTTTTTT. The gene calls are TRBV3-1 and TRBJ2-2; 7 nucleotides match TRBD2. There are 16 residues in the CDR3. Germline V gives CDR1 LGHDT, CDR2 YNNKEL (reference sequence). V trimming: 4 bases; J trimming: 4 bases; junction bases outside the gene matches: 9.

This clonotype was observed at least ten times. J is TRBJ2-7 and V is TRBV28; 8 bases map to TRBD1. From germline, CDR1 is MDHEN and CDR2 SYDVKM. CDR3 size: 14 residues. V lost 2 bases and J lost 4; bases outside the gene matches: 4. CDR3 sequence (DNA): TGTGCCAGCAGTTTAGGGGACAGGTGGTACGAGCAGTACTTC. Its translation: CASSLGDRWYEQYF.

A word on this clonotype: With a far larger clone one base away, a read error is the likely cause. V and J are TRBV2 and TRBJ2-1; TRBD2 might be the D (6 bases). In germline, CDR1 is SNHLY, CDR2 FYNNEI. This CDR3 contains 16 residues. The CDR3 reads CASSYLAGTSYDEQFF. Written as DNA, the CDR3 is TGTGCCAGCAGTTACCTCGCGGGGACCTCCTACGATGAGCAGTTCTTC.

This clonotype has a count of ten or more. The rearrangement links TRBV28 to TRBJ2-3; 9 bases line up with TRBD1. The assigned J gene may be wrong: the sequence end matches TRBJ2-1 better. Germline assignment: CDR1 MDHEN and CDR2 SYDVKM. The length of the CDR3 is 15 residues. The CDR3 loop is CASSLWGQGINEQFF. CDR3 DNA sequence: TGTGCCAGCAGTTTATGGGGACAGGGCATCAATGAGCAGTTCTTC.

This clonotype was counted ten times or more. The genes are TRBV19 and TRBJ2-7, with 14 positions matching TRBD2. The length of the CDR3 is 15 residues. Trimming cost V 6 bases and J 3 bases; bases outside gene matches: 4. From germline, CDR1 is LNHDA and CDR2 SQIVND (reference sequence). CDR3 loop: CASRLGTSGSYEQYF. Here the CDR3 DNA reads TGTGCCAGTAGACTAGGGACTAGCGGGAGCTACGAGCAGTACTTC. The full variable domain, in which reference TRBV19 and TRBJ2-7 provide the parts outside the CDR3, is DGGITQSPKYLFRKEGQNVTLSCEQNLNHDAMYWYRQDPGQGLRLIYYSQIVNDFQKGDIAEGYSVSREKKESFPLTVTSAQKNPTAFYLCASRLGTSGSYEQYFGPGTRLTVT.

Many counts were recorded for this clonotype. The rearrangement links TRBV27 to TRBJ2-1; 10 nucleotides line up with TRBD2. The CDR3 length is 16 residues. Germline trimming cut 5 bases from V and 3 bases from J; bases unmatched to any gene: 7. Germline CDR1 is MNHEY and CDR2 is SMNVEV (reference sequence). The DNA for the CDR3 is TGTGCCAGCAGTGTGACTAGCGGGTCCCTCTACAATGAGCAGTTCTTC. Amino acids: CASSVTSGSLYNEQFF.

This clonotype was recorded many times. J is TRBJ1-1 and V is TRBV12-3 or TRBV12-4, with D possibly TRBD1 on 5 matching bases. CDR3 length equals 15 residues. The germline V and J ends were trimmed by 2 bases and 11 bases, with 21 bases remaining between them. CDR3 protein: CASSLKGRDLGLAFF. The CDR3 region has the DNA TGTGCCAGCAGTTTAAAGGGCAGGGATCTAGGATTGGCTTTCTTT.

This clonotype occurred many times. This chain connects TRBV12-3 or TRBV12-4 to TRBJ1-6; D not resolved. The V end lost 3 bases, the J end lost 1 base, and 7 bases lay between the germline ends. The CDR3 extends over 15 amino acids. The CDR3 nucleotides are TGTGCCAGCAGTTTTGGGAGTTCCTATAATTCACCCCTCCACTTT. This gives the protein CASSFGSSYNSPLHF.

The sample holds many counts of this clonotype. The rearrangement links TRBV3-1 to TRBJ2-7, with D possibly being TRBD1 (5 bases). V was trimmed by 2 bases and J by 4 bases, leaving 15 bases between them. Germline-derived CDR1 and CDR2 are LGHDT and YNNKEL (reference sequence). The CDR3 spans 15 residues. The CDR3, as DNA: TGTGCCAGCAGCCAACGTTTGGGCAGGGTGTACGAGCAGTACTTC. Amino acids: CASSQRLGRVYEQYF.

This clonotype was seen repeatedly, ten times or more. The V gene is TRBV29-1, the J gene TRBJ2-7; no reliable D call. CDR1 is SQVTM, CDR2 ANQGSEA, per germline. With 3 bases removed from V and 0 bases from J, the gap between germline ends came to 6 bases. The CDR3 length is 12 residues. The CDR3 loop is CSVEGSSYEQYF. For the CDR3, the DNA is TGCAGCGTTGAGGGCAGCTCCTACGAGCAGTACTTC.

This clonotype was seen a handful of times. The CDR3 is CAISESAGGMYNEQFF. Written as DNA, the CDR3 is TGTGCCATCAGTGAGTCGGCGGGAGGGATGTACAATGAGCAGTTCTTC. This chain links TRBV10-3 with TRBJ2-1; 9 bases fit TRBD2. The CDR3 loop spans 16 amino acids. Germline CDR1 and CDR2: ENHRY and SYGVKD. Unmatched junction bases numbered 4, after V lost 0 bases and J lost 4 bases.

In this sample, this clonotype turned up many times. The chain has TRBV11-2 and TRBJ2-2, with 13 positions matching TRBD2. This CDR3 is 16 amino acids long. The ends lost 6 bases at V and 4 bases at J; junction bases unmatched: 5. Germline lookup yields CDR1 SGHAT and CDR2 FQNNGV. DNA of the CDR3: TGTGCCAGCAGACTCGGACTAGCGGGAGTCACCGGGGAGCTGTTTTTT. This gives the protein CASRLGLAGVTGELFF.